A selection of T cell receptor beta chains follows, all from one sample in a study of OX40 agonist ivuxolimab in advanced cancers. Sequencing was performed with immunoSEQ multiplex PCR; in TCRdb, only in-frame clones are kept and a portion is missing. Among some 77,000 clones listed, around 88% were seen once. The source was CD4+ or CD8+ T cells sorted from blood, collected in a trial of the OX40 agonist ivuxolimab. The receptors come from an adult with an advanced solid tumor such as melanoma, head and neck, liver or kidney cancer. The CDR3 runs from the conserved cysteine through the conserved F or W. Each record gives: clone size, V gene, D gene, J gene, CDR3 protein, CDR3 DNA. A D gene is named only where the DNA matches it firmly. Size values are once, few and many counts, or a class for expanded clones, and some rows have none.

NA	TRBV9	NA	TRBJ2-5	CASSVGTGSAQETQYF	TGTGCCAGCAGCGTAGGGACGGGCTCGGCCCAAGAGACCCAGTACTTC
NA	TRBV7-8	NA	TRBJ2-3	CASSLVRTTGLQYF	TGTGCCAGCAGCTTAGTGCGGACTACCGGCTTGCAGTATTTT
NA	TRBV6-5	NA	TRBJ1-3	CASSRQTSGNTIYF	TGTGCCAGCAGTAGACAGACCTCTGGAAACACCATATATTTT
once	TRBV4-1	TRBD2	TRBJ2-1	CASSQDGTSFNEQFF	TGCGCCAGCAGCCAAGACGGGACTAGTTTTAATGAGCAGTTCTTC
NA	TRBV18	TRBD1	TRBJ2-3	CASSLRQGSPDTQYF	TGTGCCAGCTCACTGCGACAGGGGTCCCCAGATACGCAGTATTTT
NA	TRBV27	NA	TRBJ1-1	CASSLRVITEAFF	TGTGCCAGCAGTTTAAGGGTGATCACTGAAGCTTTCTTT
NA	TRBV28	NA	TRBJ1-4	CASSPPRHSTNEKLFF	TGTGCCAGCAGCCCGCCCCGTCACTCAACTAATGAAAAACTGTTTTTT
NA	TRBV5-1	NA	TRBJ2-1	CASSLAGVTYNEQFF	TGCGCCAGCAGCTTGGCCGGGGTAACCTACAATGAGCAGTTCTTC
NA	TRBV28	NA	TRBJ2-1	CASSFLVSADEQFF	TGTGCCAGCAGTTTCCTGGTTAGCGCCGATGAGCAGTTCTTC
NA	TRBV5-1	NA	TRBJ1-3	CASSPFDSGNTIYF	TGCGCCAGCAGCCCATTCGACTCTGGAAACACCATATATTTT
NA	TRBV6-6	NA	TRBJ1-1	CASSYYPGGLNTEAFF	TGTGCCAGCAGTTACTATCCCGGCGGGCTAAACACTGAAGCTTTCTTT
NA	TRBV2	NA	TRBJ2-5	CASGSNQETQYF	TGTGCCAGTGGCAGCAACCAAGAGACCCAGTACTTC
NA	TRBV19	NA	TRBJ1-1	CASSGRSPQGTEAFF	TGTGCCAGTAGTGGGCGGTCCCCTCAAGGCACTGAAGCTTTCTTT
NA	TRBV30	NA	TRBJ2-7	CAWSGGGGGYEQYF	TGTGCCTGGAGTGGAGGGGGGGGTGGCTACGAGCAGTACTTC
few	TRBV28	TRBD1	TRBJ1-6	CASSSGTGHSPLHF	TGTGCCAGCAGTTCCGGGACAGGGCATTCTCCCCTCCACTTT
NA	TRBV7-2	NA	TRBJ1-3	CASSLARASGNTIYF	TGTGCCAGCAGCTTAGCGCGGGCAAGTGGAAACACCATATATTTT
NA	TRBV19	TRBD1	TRBJ2-7	CASRPGQAYEQYF	TGTGCCAGTAGGCCGGGACAGGCCTACGAGCAGTACTTC
NA	TRBV9	TRBD2	TRBJ2-7	CASSPRLAGPYEQYF	TGTGCCAGCAGCCCACGACTAGCGGGCCCCTACGAGCAGTACTTC
NA	TRBV5-4	TRBD1	TRBJ1-2	CASSSTGTGDLGYTF	TGTGCCAGCAGCTCTACCGGGACAGGGGATTTAGGCTACACCTTC
NA	TRBV7-8	NA	TRBJ1-1	CASSLGGAGTEAFF	TGTGCCAGCAGCTTAGGAGGGGCTGGCACTGAAGCTTTCTTT
NA	TRBV14	NA	TRBJ2-7	CASSQRPQSYEQYF	TGTGCCAGCAGCCAAAGGCCCCAATCCTACGAGCAGTACTTC
NA	TRBV19	NA	TRBJ2-7	CASSMGLGSYEQYF	TGTGCCAGTAGTATGGGTTTGGGGTCCTACGAGCAGTACTTC
NA	TRBV7-2	TRBD2	TRBJ2-1	CASSLGGGSYNEQFF	TGTGCCAGCAGCTTAGGAGGCGGGAGTTACAATGAGCAGTTCTTC
NA	TRBV19	NA	TRBJ1-5	CASSIAAGQPQHF	TGTGCCAGTAGTATTGCAGCGGGACAGCCCCAGCATTTT
NA	TRBV11-2	NA	TRBJ1-3	CASSFGVSGNTIYF	TGTGCCAGCAGCTTCGGGGTTTCTGGAAACACCATATATTTT
NA	TRBV4-2	NA	TRBJ1-1	CASSAFKGNTEAFF	TGTGCCAGTAGTGCGTTTAAGGGGAACACTGAAGCTTTCTTT
once	TRBV2	NA	TRBJ2-5	CASSADGYQETQYF	TGTGCCAGCAGTGCGGACGGATACCAAGAGACCCAGTACTTC
NA	TRBV6-5	NA	TRBJ2-5	CASSYGQGRETQYF	TGTGCCAGCAGTTACGGGCAGGGTCGGGAGACCCAGTACTTC
NA	TRBV11-2	NA	TRBJ2-7	CASSLEGQVPHYEQYF	TGTGCCAGCAGCTTAGAAGGGCAGGTACCCCACTACGAGCAGTACTTC
NA	TRBV10-3	NA	TRBJ1-4	CAISESGWDTNEKLFF	TGTGCCATCAGTGAGTCAGGTTGGGACACTAATGAAAAACTGTTTTTT
NA	TRBV2	NA	TRBJ2-1	CASSKDPYNEQFF	TGTGCCAGCAGTAAGGACCCTTACAATGAGCAGTTCTTC
NA	TRBV30	TRBD1	TRBJ1-6	CACLRQGNSPLHF	TGTGCCTGCCTGCGACAGGGAAATTCACCCCTCCACTTT
NA	TRBV28	TRBD1	TRBJ1-1	CASRTGRTEAFF	TGTGCCAGCAGGACAGGGAGGACTGAAGCTTTCTTT
NA	TRBV5-4	TRBD1	TRBJ1-6	CASSPQGDKASPLHF	TGTGCCAGCAGCCCCCAGGGGGACAAAGCCTCACCCCTCCACTTT
NA	TRBV28	NA	TRBJ1-3	CASSFTDSGNTIYF	TGTGCCAGCAGCTTTACTGACTCTGGAAACACCATATATTTT
NA	TRBV7-8	TRBD1	TRBJ1-1	CASLSHVWDRLNTEAFF	TGTGCCAGCCTCTCCCACGTTTGGGACAGGTTGAACACTGAAGCTTTCTTT
NA	TRBV10-2	NA	TRBJ1-5	CASSGSSNDQPQHF	TGCGCCAGCAGTGGGAGCAGCAACGATCAGCCCCAGCATTTT
NA	TRBV18	NA	TRBJ2-1	CASSPRGESYNEQFF	TGTGCCAGCTCACCACGGGGGGAGTCCTACAATGAGCAGTTCTTC
once	TRBV5-1	NA	TRBJ1-6	CASTFSQGSSPLHF	TGCGCCAGCACCTTCTCGCAGGGCAGTTCACCCCTCCACTTT
NA	TRBV19	NA	TRBJ2-7	CASSQDYEQYF	TGTGCCAGTAGCCAAGACTACGAGCAGTACTTC
NA	TRBV6-6	TRBD2	TRBJ2-3	CASSWTSGGADTQYF	TGTGCCAGCAGTTGGACTAGCGGGGGGGCCGATACGCAGTATTTT